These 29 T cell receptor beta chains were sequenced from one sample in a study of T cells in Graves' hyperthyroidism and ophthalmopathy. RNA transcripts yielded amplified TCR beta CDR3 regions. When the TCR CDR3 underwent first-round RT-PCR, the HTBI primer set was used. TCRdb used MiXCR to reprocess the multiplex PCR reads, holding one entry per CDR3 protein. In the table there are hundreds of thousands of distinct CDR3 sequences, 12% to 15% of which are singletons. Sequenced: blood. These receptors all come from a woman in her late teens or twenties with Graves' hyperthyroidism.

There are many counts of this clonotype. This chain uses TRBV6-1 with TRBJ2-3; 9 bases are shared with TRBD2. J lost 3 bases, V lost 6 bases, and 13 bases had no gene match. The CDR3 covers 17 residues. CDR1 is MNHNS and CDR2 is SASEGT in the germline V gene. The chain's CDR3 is CASSPHWREGSTDTQYF. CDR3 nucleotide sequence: TGTGCCAGCAGCCCCCATTGGCGGGAGGGCTCGACAGATACGCAGTATTTT.

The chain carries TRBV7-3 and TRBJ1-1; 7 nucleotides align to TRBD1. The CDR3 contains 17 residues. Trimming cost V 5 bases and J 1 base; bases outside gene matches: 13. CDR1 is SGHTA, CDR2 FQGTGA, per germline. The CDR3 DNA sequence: TGTGCCAGCAGCCCCCTACCTGGACAGGCTTGGAACACTGAAGCTTTCTTT. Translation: CASSPLPGQAWNTEAFF.

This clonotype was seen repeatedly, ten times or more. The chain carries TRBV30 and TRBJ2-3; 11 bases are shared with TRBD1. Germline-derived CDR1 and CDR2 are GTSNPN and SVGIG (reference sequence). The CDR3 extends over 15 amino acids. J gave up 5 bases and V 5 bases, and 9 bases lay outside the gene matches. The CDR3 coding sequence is TGTGCCTGGCGCGGGACAGGGGGTCGTGTAGATACGCAGTATTTT. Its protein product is CAWRGTGGRVDTQYF.

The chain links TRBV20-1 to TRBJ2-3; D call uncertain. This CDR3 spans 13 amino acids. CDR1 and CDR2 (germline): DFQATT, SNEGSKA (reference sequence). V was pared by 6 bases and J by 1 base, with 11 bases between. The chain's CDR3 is CSALRMGTDTQYF. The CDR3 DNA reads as TGCAGTGCCCTCAGAATGGGCACAGATACGCAGTATTTT.

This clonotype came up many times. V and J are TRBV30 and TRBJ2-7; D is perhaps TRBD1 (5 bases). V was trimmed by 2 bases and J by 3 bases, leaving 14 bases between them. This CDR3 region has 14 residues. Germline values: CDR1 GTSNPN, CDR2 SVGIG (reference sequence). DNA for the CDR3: TGTGCCTGGAGTCCCTGGACAAATCTCTACGAGCAGTACTTC. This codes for CAWSPWTNLYEQYF.

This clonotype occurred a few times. This chain's CDR3 is CASSLSGTRSSYEQYF. The CDR3 DNA reads as TGTGCCAGCAGCTTGAGTGGGACTAGGAGCTCCTACGAGCAGTACTTC. V usage is TRBV5-4 and J usage is TRBJ2-7; 8 bases match TRBD2. V gave up 1 base and J gave up 0 bases; unmatched junction bases: 6. CDR1 is SGHNT and CDR2 is YYREEE in the germline V gene (reference sequence). CDR3 length: 16 residues.

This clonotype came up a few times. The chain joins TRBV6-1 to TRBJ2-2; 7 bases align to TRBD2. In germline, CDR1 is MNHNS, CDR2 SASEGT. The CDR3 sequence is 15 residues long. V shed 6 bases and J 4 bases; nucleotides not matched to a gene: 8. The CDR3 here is CASRRRASGTGELFF. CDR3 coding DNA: TGTGCCAGCAGACGCCGGGCTAGCGGCACCGGGGAGCTGTTTTTT.

The CDR3 spells CASEDSAQHF. Here the CDR3 DNA reads TGTGCCAGCGAAGACTCGGCCCAGCATTTT. The rearrangement uses TRBV28 and TRBJ1-5; unclear D gene. This CDR3 spans 10 amino acids. Trimming cost V 8 bases and J 11 bases, with 10 bases left between them. CDR1 and CDR2 from the germline V gene are MDHEN and SYDVKM.

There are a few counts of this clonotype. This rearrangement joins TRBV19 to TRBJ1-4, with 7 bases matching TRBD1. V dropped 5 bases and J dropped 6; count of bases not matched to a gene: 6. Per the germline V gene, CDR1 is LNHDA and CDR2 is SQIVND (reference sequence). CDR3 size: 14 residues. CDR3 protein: CASSAQGLDEKLFF. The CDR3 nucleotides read TGTGCCAGTAGTGCACAGGGGCTGGATGAAAAACTGTTTTTT. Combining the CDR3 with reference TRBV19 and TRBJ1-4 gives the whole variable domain DGGITQSPKYLFRKEGQNVTLSCEQNLNHDAMYWYRQDPGQGLRLIYYSQIVNDFQKGDIAEGYSVSREKKESFPLTVTSAQKNPTAFYLCASSAQGLDEKLFFGSGTQLSVL.

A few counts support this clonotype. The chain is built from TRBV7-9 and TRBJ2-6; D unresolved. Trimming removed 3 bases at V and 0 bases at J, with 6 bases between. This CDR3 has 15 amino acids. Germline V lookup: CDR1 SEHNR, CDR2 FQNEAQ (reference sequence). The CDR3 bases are TGTGCCAGCAGCTTCCCCCTCTCTGGGGCCAACGTCCTGACTTTC. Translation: CASSFPLSGANVLTF.

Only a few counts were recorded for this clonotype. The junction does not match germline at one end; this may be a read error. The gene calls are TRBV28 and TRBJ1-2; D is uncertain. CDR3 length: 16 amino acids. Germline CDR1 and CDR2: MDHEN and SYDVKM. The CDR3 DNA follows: TGTGCCAGCACCTCACTCAGTCCGCGGAACAACTATGGCTACGCCTTC. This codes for CASTSLSPRNNYGYAF.

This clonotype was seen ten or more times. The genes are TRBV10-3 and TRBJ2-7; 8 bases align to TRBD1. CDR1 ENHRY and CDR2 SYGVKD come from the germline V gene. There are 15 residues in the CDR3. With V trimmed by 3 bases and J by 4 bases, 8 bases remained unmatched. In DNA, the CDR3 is TGTGCCATCAGTGACCTGCCGGGACAGGTGTACGAGCAGTACTTC. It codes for CAISDLPGQVYEQYF.

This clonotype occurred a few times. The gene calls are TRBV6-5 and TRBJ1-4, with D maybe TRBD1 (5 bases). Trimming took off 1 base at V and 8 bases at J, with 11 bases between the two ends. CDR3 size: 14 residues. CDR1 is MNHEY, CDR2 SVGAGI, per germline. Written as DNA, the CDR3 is TGTGCCAGCAGTTACTGGACAACTGGGGAAAAACTGTTTTTT. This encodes CASSYWTTGEKLFF.

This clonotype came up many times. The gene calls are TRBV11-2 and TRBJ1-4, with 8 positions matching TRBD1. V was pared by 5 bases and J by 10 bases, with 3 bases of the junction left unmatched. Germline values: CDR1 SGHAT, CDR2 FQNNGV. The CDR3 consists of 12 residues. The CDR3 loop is CASSLTGGKLFF. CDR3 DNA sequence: TGTGCCAGCAGCCTCACAGGGGGAAAACTGTTTTTT.

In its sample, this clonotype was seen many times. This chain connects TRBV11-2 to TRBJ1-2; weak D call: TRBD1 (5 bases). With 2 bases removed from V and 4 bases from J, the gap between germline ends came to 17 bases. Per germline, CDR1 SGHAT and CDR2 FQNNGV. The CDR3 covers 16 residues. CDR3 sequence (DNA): TGTGCCAGCAGCTTAAGGGCGGGTATGGGGGTCTATGGCTACACCTTC. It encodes CASSLRAGMGVYGYTF.

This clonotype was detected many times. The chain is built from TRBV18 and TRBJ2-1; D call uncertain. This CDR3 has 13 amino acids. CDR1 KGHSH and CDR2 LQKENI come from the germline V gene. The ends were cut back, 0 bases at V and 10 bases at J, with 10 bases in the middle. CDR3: CASSPPSVREQFF. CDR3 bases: TGTGCCAGCTCACCACCGTCAGTTCGGGAGCAGTTCTTC.

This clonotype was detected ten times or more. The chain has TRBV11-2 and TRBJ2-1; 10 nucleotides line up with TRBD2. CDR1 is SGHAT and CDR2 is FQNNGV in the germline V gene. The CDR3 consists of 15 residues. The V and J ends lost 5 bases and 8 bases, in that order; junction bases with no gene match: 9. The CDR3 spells CASSPFSGRFDEQFF. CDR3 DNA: TGTGCCAGCAGCCCCTTTAGCGGGAGGTTCGATGAGCAGTTCTTC.

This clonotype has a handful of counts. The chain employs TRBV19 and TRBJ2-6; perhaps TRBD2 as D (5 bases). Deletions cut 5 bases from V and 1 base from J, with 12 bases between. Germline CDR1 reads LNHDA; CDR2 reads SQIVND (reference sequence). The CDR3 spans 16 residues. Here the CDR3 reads CASSDPGGSGANVLTF. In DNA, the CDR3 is TGTGCCAGTAGTGACCCGGGCGGGTCTGGGGCCAACGTCCTGACTTTC.

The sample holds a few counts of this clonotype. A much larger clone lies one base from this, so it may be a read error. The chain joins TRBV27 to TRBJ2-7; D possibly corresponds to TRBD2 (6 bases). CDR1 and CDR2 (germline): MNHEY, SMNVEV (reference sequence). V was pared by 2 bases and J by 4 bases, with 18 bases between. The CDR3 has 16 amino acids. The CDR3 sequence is CASSLTGTGGGYEQYF. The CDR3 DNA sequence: TGTGCCAGCAGTTTAACCGGGACTGGCGGAGGGTACGAGCAGTACTTC.

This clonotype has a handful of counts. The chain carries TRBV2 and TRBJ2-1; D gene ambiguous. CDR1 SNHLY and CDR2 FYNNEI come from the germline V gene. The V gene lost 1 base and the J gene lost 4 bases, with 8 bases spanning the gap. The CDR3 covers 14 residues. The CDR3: CASSEGQNYNEQFF. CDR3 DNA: TGTGCCAGCAGTGAAGGGCAGAATTACAATGAGCAGTTCTTC.

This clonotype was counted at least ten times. The CDR3 region has the DNA TGTGCCAGCAGTGAAAAGGACAGACTGAACACTGAAGCTTTCTTT. Its translation: CASSEKDRLNTEAFF. V is TRBV6-1 and J is TRBJ1-1; TRBD1 is a possible D gene (6 bases). V lost 2 bases to trimming and J lost 0 bases, with 10 bases between them. The germline CDR1 and CDR2 sequences are MNHNS and SASEGT. This CDR3 is 15 amino acids long.

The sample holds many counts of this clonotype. CDR3 nucleotide sequence: TGTGCCAGCAACGGCGGTTACAATGAGCAGTTCTTC. Translated: CASNGGYNEQFF. The chain employs TRBV7-9 and TRBJ2-1; D remains ambiguous. Germline V CDR1 and CDR2: SEHNR, FQNEAQ (reference sequence). V was pared by 7 bases and J by 4 bases, with 8 bases between. This CDR3 is 12 amino acids long. Using reference TRBV7-9 and TRBJ2-1 for the parts outside the CDR3, the full variable domain is DTGVSQNPRHKITKRGQNVTFRCDPISEHNRLYWYRQTLGQGPEFLTYFQNEAQLEKSRLLSDRFSAERPKGSFSTLEIQRTEQGDSAMYLCASNGGYNEQFFGPGTRLTVL.

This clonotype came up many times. Here the CDR3 DNA reads TGTGCCAGCAGCCAAGAGAAGGACAGCTACGAGCAGTACTTC. As protein: CASSQEKDSYEQYF. This sequence joins TRBV3-1 and TRBJ2-7; D possibly corresponds to TRBD1 (6 bases). Trimming took 0 bases from V and 3 from J, leaving 9 bases between them. This CDR3 contains 14 residues. Germline CDR1 reads LGHDT; CDR2 reads YNNKEL (reference sequence).

The CDR3 loop reads CASSPRTGTNTEAFF. DNA of the CDR3: TGTGCCAGCAGCCCGCGGACAGGAACAAACACTGAAGCTTTCTTT. This chain joins TRBV7-9 and TRBJ1-1; 7 bases line up with TRBD1. V gave up 5 bases and J gave up 2 bases; unmatched junction bases: 8. Per germline, CDR1 SEHNR and CDR2 FQNEAQ (reference sequence). The CDR3 runs 15 residues.

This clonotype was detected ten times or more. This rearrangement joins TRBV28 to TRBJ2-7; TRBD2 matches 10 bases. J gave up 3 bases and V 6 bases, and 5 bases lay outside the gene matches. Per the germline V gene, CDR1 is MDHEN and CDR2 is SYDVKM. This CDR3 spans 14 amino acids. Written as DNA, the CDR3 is TGTGCCAGCAGGCTAGCGGGAGTAGGCTACGAGCAGTACTTC. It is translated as CASRLAGVGYEQYF.

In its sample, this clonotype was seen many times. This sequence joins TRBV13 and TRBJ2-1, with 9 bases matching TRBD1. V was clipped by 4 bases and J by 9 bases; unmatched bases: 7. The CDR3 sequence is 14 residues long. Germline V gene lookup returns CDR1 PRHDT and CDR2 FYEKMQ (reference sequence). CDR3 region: CASSSRDREAEQFF. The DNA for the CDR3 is TGTGCCAGCAGCTCTAGGGACAGGGAAGCTGAGCAGTTCTTC. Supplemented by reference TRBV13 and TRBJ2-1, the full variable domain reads AAGVIQSPRHLIKEKRETATLKCYPIPRHDTVYWYQQGPGQDPQFLISFYEKMQSDKGSIPDRFSAQQFSDYHSELNMSSLELGDSALYFCASSSRDREAEQFFGPGTRLTVL.

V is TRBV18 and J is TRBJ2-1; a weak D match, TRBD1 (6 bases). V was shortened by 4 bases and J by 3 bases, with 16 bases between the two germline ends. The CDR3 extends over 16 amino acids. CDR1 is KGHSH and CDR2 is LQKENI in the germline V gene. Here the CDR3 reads CASSHEQGIFYNEQFF. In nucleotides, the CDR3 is TGTGCCAGCTCACACGAACAGGGTATATTCTACAATGAGCAGTTCTTC.

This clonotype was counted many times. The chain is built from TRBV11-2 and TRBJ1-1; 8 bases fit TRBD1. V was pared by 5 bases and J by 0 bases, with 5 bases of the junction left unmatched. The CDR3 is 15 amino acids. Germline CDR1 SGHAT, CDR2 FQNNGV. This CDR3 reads CASSQPTGVNTEAFF. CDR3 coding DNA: TGTGCCAGCAGCCAGCCGACAGGGGTGAACACTGAAGCTTTCTTT.

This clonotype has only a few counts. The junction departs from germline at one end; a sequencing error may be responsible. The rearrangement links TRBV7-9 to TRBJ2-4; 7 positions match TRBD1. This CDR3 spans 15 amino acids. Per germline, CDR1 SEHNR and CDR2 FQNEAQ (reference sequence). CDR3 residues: CASNLAQGVKNIQYF. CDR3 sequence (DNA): TGTGCCAGCAACTTAGCGCAGGGGGTCAAAAACATTCAGTACTTC.